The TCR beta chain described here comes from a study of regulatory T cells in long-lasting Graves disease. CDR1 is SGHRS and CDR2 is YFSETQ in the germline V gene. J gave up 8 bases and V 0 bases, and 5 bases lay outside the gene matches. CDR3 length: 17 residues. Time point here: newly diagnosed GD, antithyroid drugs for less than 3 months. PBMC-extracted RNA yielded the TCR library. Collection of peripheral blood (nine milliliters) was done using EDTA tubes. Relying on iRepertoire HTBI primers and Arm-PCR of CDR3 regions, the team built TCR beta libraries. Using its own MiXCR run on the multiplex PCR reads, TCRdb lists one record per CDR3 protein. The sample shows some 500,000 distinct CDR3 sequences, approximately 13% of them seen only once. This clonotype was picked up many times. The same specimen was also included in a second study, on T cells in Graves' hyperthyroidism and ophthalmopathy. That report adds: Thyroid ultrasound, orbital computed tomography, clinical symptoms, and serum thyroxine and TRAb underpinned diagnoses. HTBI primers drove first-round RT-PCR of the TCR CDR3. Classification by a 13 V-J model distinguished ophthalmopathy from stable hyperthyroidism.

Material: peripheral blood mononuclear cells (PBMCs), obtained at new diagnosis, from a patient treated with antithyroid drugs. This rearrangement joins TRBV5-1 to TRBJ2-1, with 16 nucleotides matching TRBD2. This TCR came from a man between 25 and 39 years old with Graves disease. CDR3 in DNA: TGCGCCAGCAGCTTGGTGGGACTAGCGGGAGGGCCTTATGAGCAGTTCTTC. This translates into CASSLVGLAGGPYEQFF.